This record looks at one TCR beta chain sequence and its context. This sample stems from a study of blood T cell repertoires in COVID-19. Trimming took 0 bases from V and 2 from J; bases not matched to a gene: 3. There are 15 residues in the CDR3. From germline, CDR1 is SGHTA and CDR2 FQGNSA. Study processing details: Nucleated cell counts were estimated from reference gene primer amplification. Using immunoSEQ multiplex PCR, the repertoire was profiled, and TCRdb retains in-frame clones only, with some absent. V, J and clone size are taken as reported in that table, and D and trimming were inferred from the DNA itself. Of hundreds of thousands of clones listed, 85% to 90% are singletons.

Sequencing was done on a sample of peripheral blood. The TCR was taken from a man between 65 and 80 years old with acute or convalescent COVID-19. This chain joins TRBV7-2 and TRBJ1-2; 7 nucleotides agree with TRBD1. The CDR3 nucleotides read TGTGCCAGCAGCTTAGCGCTGACAGGGAACTATGGCTACACCTTC. This encodes CASSLALTGNYGYTF.